The 29 T cell receptor beta chains listed next were all sequenced from one sample in a study of graft-versus-host responses after intestinal transplantation. Sequenced by immunoSEQ multiplex PCR; TCRdb stores in-frame clones only, minus some. The sample has approximately 40,000 clones, less than 95% seen once. Material: PBMCs, obtained around 43 weeks after intestinal transplant. The receptors shown here come from a human patient who received an intestinal transplant, so some T cells may come from the graft donor.

This clone was counted a single time. The chain couples TRBV18 to TRBJ1-1; D call uncertain. CDR1 and CDR2 (germline): KGHSH, LQKENI. This CDR3 has 13 amino acids. V gave up 2 bases and J gave up 0 bases, with 4 bases separating them. CDR3 sequence reads: CASSPGLNTEAFF. CDR3 DNA: TGTGCCAGCTCACCAGGGTTGAACACTGAAGCTTTCTTT.

The chain employs TRBV19 and TRBJ1-2, with D uncertain. V was shortened by 4 bases and J by 1 base, with 1 base between the two germline ends. This CDR3 comprises 11 residues. Germline CDR1 and CDR2: LNHDA and SQIVND (reference sequence). CDR3 DNA sequence: TGTGCCAGTAGTAGTAACTATGGCTACACCTTC. Amino acids: CASSSNYGYTF.

A remark on this clone: This sample includes further DNA sequences coding for the same CDR3. This chain connects TRBV5-1 to TRBJ1-1; D call uncertain. The CDR3 totals 14 residues. From germline, CDR1 is SGHRS and CDR2 YFSETQ. Trimming took off 0 bases at V and 1 base at J, with 7 bases between the two ends. The DNA for the CDR3 is TGCGCCAGCAGCTTGGCCACGGCGAACACTGAAGCTTTCTTT. Its translation is CASSLATANTEAFF. The full variable domain, with the rest looked up from reference TRBV5-1 and TRBJ1-1, is KAGVTQTPRYLIKTRGQQVTLSCSPISGHRSVSWYQQTPGQGLQFLFEYFSETQRNKGNFPGRFSGRQFSNSRSEMNVSTLELGDSALYLCASSLATANTEAFFGQGTRLTVV.

This clone was observed a handful of times. This chain connects TRBV7-3 to TRBJ2-2; a possible D gene is TRBD1 (6 bases). In germline, CDR1 is SGHTA, CDR2 FQGTGA. The V end was cut by 5 bases, the J end by 5 bases, with 15 bases between. The CDR3 spans 15 residues. CDR3 coding DNA: TGTGCCAGCAGCCGCACAGGGTCAGGGACCGGGGAGCTGTTTTTT. It encodes CASSRTGSGTGELFF.

This chain connects TRBV7-2 to TRBJ2-3, with D tentatively TRBD1 or TRBD2 (5 bases each). In germline, CDR1 is SGHTA, CDR2 FQGNSA. Deletions cut 7 bases from V and 1 base from J, with 12 bases between. This CDR3 contains 14 residues. CDR3: CASTRDERTDTQYF. The CDR3 DNA reads as TGTGCCAGCACCCGGGACGAGCGCACAGATACGCAGTATTTT.

DNA of the CDR3: TGTGCCAGCAGTTCCCCCCCAGCTGGCTACACCTTC. Translation: CASSSPPAGYTF. The chain recombines TRBV6-5 with TRBJ1-2, with D unclear. V gave up 4 bases and J gave up 7 bases, with 10 bases separating them. The germline V gene encodes CDR1 MNHEY and CDR2 SVGAGI. The CDR3 is made up of 12 amino acids.

The chain joins TRBV11-2 to TRBJ1-3; TRBD1 might be the D (6 bases). CDR1 SGHAT and CDR2 FQNNGV come from the germline V gene. This CDR3 is built from 16 residues. Between the trimmed V and J ends, which lost 5 bases and 0 bases, there was a span of 14 bases. CDR3 region: CASSPQGQLSGNTIYF. The DNA for the CDR3 is TGTGCCAGCAGCCCTCAAGGACAGCTCTCTGGAAACACCATATATTTT.

V gene TRBV5-6 combines with J gene TRBJ2-7; D is unresolved. Per the germline V gene, CDR1 is SGHDT and CDR2 is YYEEEE. Trimming removed 4 bases at V and 0 bases at J, with 11 bases between. The CDR3 runs 14 residues. This chain's CDR3 is CASSPQAASYEQYF. DNA for the CDR3: TGTGCCAGCAGCCCGCAGGCCGCCTCCTACGAGCAGTACTTC.

The chain combines TRBV6-5 with TRBJ1-2, with a possible D match to TRBD1 (6 bases). Germline values: CDR1 MNHEY, CDR2 SVGAGI. The CDR3 runs to 13 residues. The V and J ends lost 2 bases and 4 bases respectively, with 8 bases between them. The CDR3 spells CASSYADSYGYTF. CDR3 DNA: TGTGCCAGCAGTTACGCGGACAGCTATGGCTACACCTTC.

CDR3 amino acids: CASRSRVSGANVLTF. The CDR3 region has the DNA TGTGCCAGCAGATCGCGGGTCTCTGGGGCCAACGTCCTGACTTTC. This rearrangement joins TRBV2 to TRBJ2-6, with D possibly being TRBD2 (5 bases). CDR1 SNHLY and CDR2 FYNNEI come from the germline V gene. The CDR3 extends over 15 amino acids. V dropped 6 bases and J dropped 0 bases, with 9 bases sitting between them. Based on the CDR3 plus reference TRBV2 and TRBJ2-6, the full variable domain is EPEVTQTPSHQVTQMGQEVILRCVPISNHLYFYWYRQILGQKVEFLVSFYNNEISEKSEIFDDQFSVERPDGSNFTLKIRSTKLEDSAMYFCASRSRVSGANVLTFGAGSRLTVL.

V and J are TRBV15 and TRBJ2-7, with 10 bases that match TRBD1. Germline V gene lookup returns CDR1 LNHNV and CDR2 YYDKDF (reference sequence). The length of the CDR3 is 13 residues. J gave up 5 bases and V 5 bases, and 3 bases lay outside the gene matches. CDR3 residues: CATSAGTGDEQYF. The CDR3 bases are TGTGCCACCAGCGCCGGGACAGGGGACGAGCAGTACTTC. The full variable domain, in which reference TRBV15 and TRBJ2-7 provide the parts outside the CDR3, is DAMVIQNPRYQVTQFGKPVTLSCSQTLNHNVMYWYQQKSSQAPKLLFHYYDKDFNNEADTPDNFQSRRPNTSFCFLDIRSPGLGDTAMYLCATSAGTGDEQYFGPGTRLTVT.

The chain couples TRBV5-6 to TRBJ2-5; D assignment may be TRBD1 or TRBD2 (6 bases each). V was shortened by 0 bases and J by 5 bases, with 11 bases between the two germline ends. The V gene's germline CDR1 is SGHDT and CDR2 YYEEEE. The CDR3 is 14 amino acids. The CDR3 DNA reads as TGTGCCAGCAGCTTGGTACGGGGGCAGGAGACCCAGTACTTC. It encodes CASSLVRGQETQYF.

V and J are TRBV15 and TRBJ2-1; D may correspond to TRBD1 or TRBD2 (5 bases each). V was shortened by 0 bases and J by 2 bases, with 14 bases between the two germline ends. This CDR3 is 17 amino acids long. Germline lookup yields CDR1 LNHNV and CDR2 YYDKDF (reference sequence). The CDR3 sequence: CATSRDRGRSAYNEQFF. CDR3 coding DNA: TGTGCCACCAGCAGAGATCGGGGCAGGAGCGCCTACAATGAGCAGTTCTTC.

J is TRBJ2-7 and V is TRBV7-2; D unclear. Germline V gene sequence: CDR1 SGHTA, CDR2 FQGNSA. The CDR3 consists of 13 residues. Trimming stripped 1 base from V and 2 bases from J, with 6 bases between. The DNA for the CDR3 is TGTGCCAGCAGCTTAGAGGGCGCCTACGAGCAGTACTTC. It encodes CASSLEGAYEQYF. The full variable domain, with the rest looked up from reference TRBV7-2 and TRBJ2-7, is GAGVSQSPSNKVTEKGKDVELRCDPISGHTALYWYRQSLGQGLEFLIYFQGNSAPDKSGLPSDRFSAERTGGSVSTLTIQRTQQEDSAVYLCASSLEGAYEQYFGPGTRLTVT.

The chain links TRBV5-5 to TRBJ1-1; D gene unclear. The CDR3 covers 14 residues. With 2 bases removed from V and 0 bases from J, the gap between germline ends came to 8 bases. The germline V gene encodes CDR1 SGHKS and CDR2 YYEKEE (reference sequence). CDR3 loop: CASSFSALNTEAFF. The CDR3 nucleotides read TGTGCCAGCAGCTTCTCGGCCTTGAACACTGAAGCTTTCTTT.

This chain links TRBV7-9 with TRBJ2-7; no reliable D call. The length of the CDR3 is 13 residues. V was shortened by 4 bases and J by 5 bases, with 12 bases between the two germline ends. Germline V gene sequence: CDR1 SEHNR, CDR2 FQNEAQ (reference sequence). CDR3 loop: CASSSPSSNEQYF. CDR3 nucleotides: TGTGCCAGCAGCTCACCCAGTAGCAACGAGCAGTACTTC.

The rearrangement uses TRBV6-6 and TRBJ2-7, with TRBD1 as a possible D gene (6 bases). The germline V gene encodes CDR1 MNHNY and CDR2 SVGAGI (reference sequence). The CDR3 has 12 amino acids. The V end lost 6 bases, the J end lost 4 bases, and 10 bases lay between the germline ends. DNA of the CDR3: TGTGCCAGCAGCGGGACATCTTACGAGCAGTACTTC. Amino acid sequence: CASSGTSYEQYF.

This sequence joins TRBV18 and TRBJ1-5, with 9 bases matching TRBD1. This CDR3 has 17 residues. V lost 6 bases and J lost 0; bases outside the gene matches: 9. CDR1 and CDR2 (germline): KGHSH, LQKENI. The CDR3 DNA follows: TGTGCCAGCTCCAAACAGGGGGCGAGCGATAGCAATCAGCCCCAGCATTTT. It yields the protein CASSKQGASDSNQPQHF.

The rearrangement uses TRBV6-1 and TRBJ1-6; the match to TRBD1 covers 7 bases. The CDR3 covers 15 residues. In germline, CDR1 is MNHNS, CDR2 SASEGT. V gave up 3 bases and J gave up 8 bases; unmatched junction bases: 7. The DNA for the CDR3 is TGTGCCAGCAGTGACGTGCGGACAGGCTATTCACCCCTCCACTTT. Translation: CASSDVRTGYSPLHF.

This chain joins TRBV6-1 and TRBJ2-1; 8 positions match TRBD2. The germline gives CDR1 MNHNS, CDR2 SASEGT. V gave up 4 bases and J gave up 8 bases; unmatched junction bases: 7. The CDR3 is made up of 14 amino acids. CDR3 residues: CASSASGSGDEQFF. In nucleotides, the CDR3 is TGTGCCAGCAGTGCCAGCGGGAGTGGCGATGAGCAGTTCTTC.

This clone has more than one count but fewer than ten. CDR3 amino acids: CASSMGGESYEQYF. The CDR3 region has the DNA TGTGCCAGCAGCATGGGGGGGGAGTCCTACGAGCAGTACTTC. The chain couples TRBV5-6 to TRBJ2-7; 7 bases map to TRBD2. Germline V gene lookup returns CDR1 SGHDT and CDR2 YYEEEE. The CDR3 extends over 14 amino acids. V lost 4 bases to trimming and J lost 1 base; unmatched junction nucleotides: 5.

The chain is built from TRBV19 and TRBJ2-5; D is unclear. The better agreement between TRBJ2-7 and the DNA end casts doubt on the J call. Looked up from germline, CDR1 is LNHDA and CDR2 is SQIVND (reference sequence). CDR3 size: 15 residues. The CDR3: CASSSSGLSSYEQYF. CDR3 nucleotides: TGTGCCAGTAGTAGTAGTGGCCTAAGCTCCTACGAGCAGTACTTC.

This sequence joins TRBV6-5 and TRBJ2-1, with 10 bases lining up with TRBD2. Germline lookup yields CDR1 MNHEY and CDR2 SVGAGI. This CDR3 spans 16 amino acids. V shed 0 bases, J shed 6 bases, and the junction held 5 bases outside the gene matches. The CDR3 sequence: CASSYSPGLASNEQFF. The CDR3 region has the DNA TGTGCCAGCAGTTACTCGCCGGGACTAGCGAGCAATGAGCAGTTCTTC.

The chain couples TRBV18 to TRBJ2-2; 9 nucleotides match TRBD1. CDR1 is KGHSH, CDR2 LQKENI, per germline. The CDR3 runs 17 residues. With V trimmed by 1 base and J by 0 bases, 3 bases remained unmatched. The CDR3 spells CASSPRTGATNTGELFF. The CDR3 nucleotides read TGTGCCAGCTCACCACGGACAGGGGCCACGAACACCGGGGAGCTGTTTTTT.

J is TRBJ2-1 and V is TRBV19; D could derive from TRBD1 or TRBD2 (6 bases each). The CDR3 is 14 residues long. V lost 1 base, J lost 4 bases, and 8 bases lay in between. Germline assignment: CDR1 LNHDA and CDR2 SQIVND (reference sequence). In DNA, the CDR3 is TGTGCCAGTAGTATAGGGAGGGGGTACAATGAGCAGTTCTTC. This translates into CASSIGRGYNEQFF.

The rearrangement links TRBV18 to TRBJ2-1, with 11 bases that match TRBD2. The CDR3 spans 16 residues. In germline, CDR1 is KGHSH, CDR2 LQKENI. V dropped 3 bases and J dropped 3; count of bases not matched to a gene: 4. DNA of the CDR3: TGTGCCAGCTCACCGACTAGCGGGGAATTCTACAATGAGCAGTTCTTC. Translating it yields CASSPTSGEFYNEQFF.

V gene TRBV6-5 combines with J gene TRBJ2-7, with TRBD1 identical over 7 bases. Germline CDR1 and CDR2: MNHEY and SVGAGI. This CDR3 has 13 amino acids. Unmatched junction bases numbered 7, after V lost 6 bases and J lost 5 bases. The CDR3 here is CASSLTGSDEQYF. The CDR3 coding sequence is TGTGCCAGCAGCCTGACAGGGAGTGACGAGCAGTACTTC.

For the CDR3, the DNA is TGCAGCGTTGCAGCGGGGGAAGAGACCCAGTACTTC. Its translation is CSVAAGEETQYF. The J gene is TRBJ2-5, the V gene TRBV29-1, with TRBD2 identical over 8 bases. This CDR3 is built from 12 residues. V lost 4 bases to trimming and J lost 3 bases; unmatched junction nucleotides: 1. Germline-derived CDR1 and CDR2 are SQVTM and ANQGSEA.

This chain joins TRBV4-2 and TRBJ2-5; the match to TRBD1 covers 8 bases. Losses at the gene ends were 1 base for V and 6 bases for J; bases not matched to a gene: 7. Germline assignment: CDR1 LGHNA and CDR2 YNFKEQ. The CDR3 length is 15 residues. In nucleotides, the CDR3 is TGTGCCAGCAGCCAAGGCGGACAGGGCACGAAGACCCAGTACTTC. This codes for CASSQGGQGTKTQYF.